These T cell receptor beta chains were read from a single sample in a study of blood T cell repertoires in COVID-19. Clones were read by immunoSEQ multiplex PCR, and TCRdb kept only the in-frame ones, dropping some. The profile shows more than 70,000 clones, 90% of them singletons. Sequenced sample: peripheral blood. The receptor source for this set is a woman younger than 35 with acute or convalescent COVID-19. CDR3s include the opening cysteine and the closing phenylalanine or tryptophan. D genes are given only for firm matches. The size of a clone is reported for some rows only, either as once, few or many, or as a class for expanded clones.

v_call	clone_size	j_call	d_call	cdr3_aa
TRBV5-8	NA	TRBJ1-5	TRBD1	CASSLARGARNQPQHF
TRBV6-5	NA	TRBJ1-2	NA	CASSLDRDYGYTF
TRBV5-6	NA	TRBJ1-3	NA	CASSLGPRSSGNTIYF
TRBV5-1	once	TRBJ2-3	NA	CASSYRPGSTDTQYF
TRBV9	NA	TRBJ2-3	NA	CASSVVGSSDTQYF
TRBV11-2	once	TRBJ2-4	TRBD1	CASSPLTGAKNIQYF
TRBV4-2	NA	TRBJ1-1	NA	CASSQFGQNTEAFF
TRBV29-1	NA	TRBJ1-1	NA	CSVASNIVGSAEAFF
TRBV5-1	NA	TRBJ2-1	TRBD2	CASGTSGGNEQFF
TRBV19	NA	TRBJ1-2	NA	CASSMGDRGYTF
TRBV4-1	NA	TRBJ1-5	NA	CASSQVVQTHQPQHF
TRBV19	NA	TRBJ1-1	NA	CASSIGVWGRGGQDVMNTEAFF
TRBV29-1	NA	TRBJ2-3	NA	CSVEGAATDTQYF
TRBV6-5	few	TRBJ1-2	NA	CASTDPGHLNYGYTF
TRBV29-1	NA	TRBJ2-3	NA	CSVDIEGDTQYF
TRBV6-5	few	TRBJ2-1	TRBD2	CASISGGADNEQFF
TRBV5-1	NA	TRBJ2-1	TRBD2	CASSLALYLSGRVVEQFF
TRBV15	NA	TRBJ2-3	TRBD2	CATSRDSGGAVRATDTQYF
TRBV6-5	NA	TRBJ2-1	NA	CASKYNYNEQFF
TRBV6-2/TRBV6-3	NA	TRBJ2-7	TRBD2	CASSYRLAETYEQYF
TRBV29-1	few	TRBJ1-1	NA	CSVPRGETEAFF